This record looks at one TCR beta chain sequence and its context. Its antigen is unknown. Construction of the TCRbeta library involved unique molecular identifiers. A single record per CDR3 protein comes from TCRdb applying MiXCR to the PCR reads. This sample has fewer than 550,000 distinct CDR3 sequences, with roughly an eighth found just once. The CDR3 sequence is 14 residues long. CDR1 and CDR2 (germline): ENHRY, SYGVKD. Deletions cut 8 bases from V and 2 bases from J, with 13 bases between. This sample was taken from a study of T-cell reconstitution after alpha-beta-depleted transplantation in children. Study conclusions and caveats: The high TCRbeta diversity at day 60 in some patients came from surviving recipient T cells and thymic progenitors.

The chain links TRBV10-3 to TRBJ1-5, with D unclear. Material: PBMCs, mostly from graft donor cells, obtained 180 days after TCRalphabeta/CD19-depleted stem cell transplant. The origin of this receptor is a female patient aged 2-15 years who had a stem cell transplant for aplastic anemia, so the T cells may come from the graft donor. The DNA of the CDR3 is TGTGCCATCGGTATAGCGGAGGGCAATCAGCCCCAGCATTTT. Translated: CAIGIAEGNQPQHF.